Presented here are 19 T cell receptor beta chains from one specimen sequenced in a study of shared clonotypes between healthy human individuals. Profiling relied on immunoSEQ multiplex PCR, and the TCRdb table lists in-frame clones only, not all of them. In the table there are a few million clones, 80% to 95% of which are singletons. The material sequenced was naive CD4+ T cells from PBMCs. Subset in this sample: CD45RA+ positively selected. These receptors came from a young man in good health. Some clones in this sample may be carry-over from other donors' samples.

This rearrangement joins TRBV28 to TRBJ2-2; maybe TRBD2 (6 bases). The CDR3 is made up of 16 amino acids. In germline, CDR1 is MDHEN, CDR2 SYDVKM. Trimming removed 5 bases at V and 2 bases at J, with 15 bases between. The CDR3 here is CASSPGDSSNTGELFF. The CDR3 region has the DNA TGTGCCAGCAGTCCCGGGGACTCCAGCAACACCGGGGAGCTGTTTTTT. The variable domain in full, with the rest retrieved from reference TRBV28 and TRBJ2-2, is DVKVTQSSRYLVKRTGEKVFLECVQDMDHENMFWYRQDPGLGLRLIYFSYDVKMKEKGDIPEGYSVSREKKERFSLILESASTNQTSMYLCASSPGDSSNTGELFFGEGSRLTVL.

The CDR3 region has the DNA TGTGCCAGCTGCGCCATTAATGAAAAACTGTTTTTT. Protein sequence: CASCAINEKLFF. The chain recombines TRBV28 with TRBJ1-4; D is unresolved. CDR3 length equals 12 residues. Germline assignment: CDR1 MDHEN and CDR2 SYDVKM. Trimming removed 8 bases from V and 4 bases from J, with 8 bases in between. Filled out from reference TRBV28 and TRBJ1-4, the complete variable domain reads DVKVTQSSRYLVKRTGEKVFLECVQDMDHENMFWYRQDPGLGLRLIYFSYDVKMKEKGDIPEGYSVSREKKERFSLILESASTNQTSMYLCASCAINEKLFFGSGTQLSVL.

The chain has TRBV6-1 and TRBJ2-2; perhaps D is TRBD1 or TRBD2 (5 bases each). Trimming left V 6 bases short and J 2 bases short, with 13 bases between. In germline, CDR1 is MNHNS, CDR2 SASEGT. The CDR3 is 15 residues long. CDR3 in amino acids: CASRARDPNTGELFF. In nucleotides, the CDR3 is TGTGCCAGCAGGGCTAGGGACCCTAACACCGGGGAGCTGTTTTTT.

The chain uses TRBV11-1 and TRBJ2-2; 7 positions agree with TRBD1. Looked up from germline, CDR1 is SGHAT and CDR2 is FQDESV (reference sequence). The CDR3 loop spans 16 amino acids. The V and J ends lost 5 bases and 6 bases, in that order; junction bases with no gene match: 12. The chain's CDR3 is CASSRRDRSAAGELFF. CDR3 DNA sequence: TGTGCCAGCAGCCGAAGGGACAGAAGTGCCGCCGGGGAGCTGTTTTTT.

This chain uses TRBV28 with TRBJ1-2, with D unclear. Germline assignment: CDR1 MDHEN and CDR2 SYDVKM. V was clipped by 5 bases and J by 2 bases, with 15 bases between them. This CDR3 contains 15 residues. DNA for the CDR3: TGTGCCAGCAGTCATACGTCGGAAGGGAACTATGGCTACACCTTC. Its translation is CASSHTSEGNYGYTF.

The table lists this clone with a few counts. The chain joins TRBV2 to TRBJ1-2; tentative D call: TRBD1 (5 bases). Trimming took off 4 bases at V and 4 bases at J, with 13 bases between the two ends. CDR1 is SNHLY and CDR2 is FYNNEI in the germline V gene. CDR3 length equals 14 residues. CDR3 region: CASSAQGVSYGYTF. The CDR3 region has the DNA TGTGCCAGCAGTGCCCAGGGCGTCTCCTATGGCTACACCTTC.

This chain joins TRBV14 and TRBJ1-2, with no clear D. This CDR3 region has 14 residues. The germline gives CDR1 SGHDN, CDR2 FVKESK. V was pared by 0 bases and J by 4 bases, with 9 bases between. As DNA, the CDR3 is TGTGCCAGCAGCCAAGATGTCAGAGTCTATGGCTACACCTTC. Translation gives CASSQDVRVYGYTF.

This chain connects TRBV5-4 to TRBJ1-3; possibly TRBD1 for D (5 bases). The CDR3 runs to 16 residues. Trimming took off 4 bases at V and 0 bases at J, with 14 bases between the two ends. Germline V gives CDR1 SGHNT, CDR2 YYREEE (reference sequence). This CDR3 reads CASSPIPGYSGNTIYF. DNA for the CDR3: TGTGCCAGCAGCCCGATACCAGGGTACTCTGGAAACACCATATATTTT.

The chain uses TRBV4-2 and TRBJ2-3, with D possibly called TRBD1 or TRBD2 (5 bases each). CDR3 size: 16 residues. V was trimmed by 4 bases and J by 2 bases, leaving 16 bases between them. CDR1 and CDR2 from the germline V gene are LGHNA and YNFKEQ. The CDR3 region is CASSPGAEEFTDTQYF. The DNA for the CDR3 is TGTGCCAGCAGCCCCGGGGCGGAGGAGTTCACAGATACGCAGTATTTT.

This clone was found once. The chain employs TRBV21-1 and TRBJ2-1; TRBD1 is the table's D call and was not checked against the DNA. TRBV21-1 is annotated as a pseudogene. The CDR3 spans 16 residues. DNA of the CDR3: TGTGCCAGCAGCAAAGCTTACCGCTTACAGGGGTGTGAGCAGTTCTTC. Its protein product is CASSKAYRLQGCEQFF.

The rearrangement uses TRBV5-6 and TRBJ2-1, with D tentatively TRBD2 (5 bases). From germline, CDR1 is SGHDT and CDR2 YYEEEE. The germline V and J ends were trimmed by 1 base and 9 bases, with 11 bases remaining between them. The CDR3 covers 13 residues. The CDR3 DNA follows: TGTGCCAGCAGCTTGAGGGTAGGGAGTGAGCAGTTCTTC. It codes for CASSLRVGSEQFF. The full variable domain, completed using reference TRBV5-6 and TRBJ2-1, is DAGVTQSPTHLIKTRGQQVTLRCSPKSGHDTVSWYQQALGQGPQFIFQYYEEEERQRGNFPDRFSGHQFPNYSSELNVNALLLGDSALYLCASSLRVGSEQFFGPGTRLTVL.

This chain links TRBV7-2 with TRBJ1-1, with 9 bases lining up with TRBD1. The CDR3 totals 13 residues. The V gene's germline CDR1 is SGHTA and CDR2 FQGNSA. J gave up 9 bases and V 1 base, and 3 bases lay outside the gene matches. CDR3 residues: CASSLGQGEKAFF. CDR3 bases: TGTGCCAGCAGCTTAGGACAGGGGGAAAAAGCTTTCTTT. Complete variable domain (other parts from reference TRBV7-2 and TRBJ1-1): GAGVSQSPSNKVTEKGKDVELRCDPISGHTALYWYRQSLGQGLEFLIYFQGNSAPDKSGLPSDRFSAERTGGSVSTLTIQRTQQEDSAVYLCASSLGQGEKAFFGQGTRLTVV.

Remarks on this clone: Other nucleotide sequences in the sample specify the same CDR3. The CDR3, as DNA: TGTGCCAGTAGTATAGTGGGGGTTGAGACCCAGTACTTC. Protein sequence: CASSIVGVETQYF. The rearrangement uses TRBV19 and TRBJ2-5, with D tentatively TRBD1 or TRBD2 (5 bases each). The CDR3 has 13 amino acids. The V end lost 1 base, the J end lost 5 bases, and 8 bases lay between the germline ends. Germline CDR1 is LNHDA and CDR2 is SQIVND (reference sequence).

CDR3 DNA sequence: TGTGCCAGCAGCCCAGTCTCTGGGGGCAGCAATCAGCCCCAGCATTTT. Its translation: CASSPVSGGSNQPQHF. V gene TRBV4-2 combines with J gene TRBJ1-5, with a possible D match to TRBD1 (6 bases). CDR1 is LGHNA, CDR2 YNFKEQ, per germline. The CDR3 consists of 16 residues. V was cut by 4 bases and J by 1 base, with 14 bases left in between.

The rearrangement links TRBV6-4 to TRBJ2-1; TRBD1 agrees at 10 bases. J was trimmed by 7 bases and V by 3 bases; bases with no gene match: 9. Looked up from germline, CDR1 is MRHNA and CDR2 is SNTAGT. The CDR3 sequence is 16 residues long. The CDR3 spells CASSDVRDRGRNEQFF. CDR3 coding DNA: TGTGCCAGCAGTGATGTTAGGGACAGGGGTAGGAATGAGCAGTTCTTC.

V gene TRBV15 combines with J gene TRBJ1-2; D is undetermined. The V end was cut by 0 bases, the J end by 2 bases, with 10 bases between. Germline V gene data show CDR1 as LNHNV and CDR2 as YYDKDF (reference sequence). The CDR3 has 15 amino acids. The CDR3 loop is CATSRDKMPNYGYTF. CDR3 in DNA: TGTGCCACCAGCAGAGATAAAATGCCCAACTATGGCTACACCTTC.

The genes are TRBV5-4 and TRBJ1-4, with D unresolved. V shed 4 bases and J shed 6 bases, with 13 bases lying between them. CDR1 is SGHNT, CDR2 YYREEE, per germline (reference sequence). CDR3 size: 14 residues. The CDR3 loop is CASSPGAKHEKLFF. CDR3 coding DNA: TGTGCCAGCAGCCCGGGCGCAAAACATGAAAAACTGTTTTTT.

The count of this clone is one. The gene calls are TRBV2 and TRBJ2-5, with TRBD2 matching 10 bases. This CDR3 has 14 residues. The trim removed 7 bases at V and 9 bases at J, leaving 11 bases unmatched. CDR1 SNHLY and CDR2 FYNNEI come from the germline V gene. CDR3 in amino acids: CASNALTSGIPQYF. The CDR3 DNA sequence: TGTGCCAGCAACGCCCTTACTAGCGGGATCCCCCAGTACTTC.

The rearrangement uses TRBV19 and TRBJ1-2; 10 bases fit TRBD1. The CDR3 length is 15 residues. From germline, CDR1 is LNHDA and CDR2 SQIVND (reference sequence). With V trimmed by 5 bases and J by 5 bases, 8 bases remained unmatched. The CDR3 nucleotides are TGTGCCAGTAGTGTCCTTTTGGACAGGGGGTATGGCTACACCTTC. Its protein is CASSVLLDRGYGYTF. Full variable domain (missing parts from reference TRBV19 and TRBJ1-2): DGGITQSPKYLFRKEGQNVTLSCEQNLNHDAMYWYRQDPGQGLRLIYYSQIVNDFQKGDIAEGYSVSREKKESFPLTVTSAQKNPTAFYLCASSVLLDRGYGYTFGSGTRLTVV.